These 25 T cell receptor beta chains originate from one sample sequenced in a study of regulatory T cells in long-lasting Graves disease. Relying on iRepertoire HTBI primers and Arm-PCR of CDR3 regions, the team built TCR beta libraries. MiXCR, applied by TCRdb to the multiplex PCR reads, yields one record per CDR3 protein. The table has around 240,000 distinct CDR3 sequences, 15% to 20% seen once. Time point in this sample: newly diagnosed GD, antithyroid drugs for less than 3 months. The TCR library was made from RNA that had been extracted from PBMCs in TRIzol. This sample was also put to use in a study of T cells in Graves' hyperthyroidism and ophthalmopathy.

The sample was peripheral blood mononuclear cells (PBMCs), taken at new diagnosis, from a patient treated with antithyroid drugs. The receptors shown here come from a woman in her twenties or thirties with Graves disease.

CDR3 DNA: TGTGCCAGCAGCCCGGGACGGGTTTTGGGGAAACTGTTTTTT. Translation: CASSPGRVLGKLFF. This chain links TRBV2 with TRBJ1-4, with D tentatively TRBD1 (5 bases). This CDR3 region has 14 residues. CDR1 SNHLY and CDR2 FYNNEI come from the germline V gene. The V gene lost 6 bases and the J gene lost 11 bases, with 19 bases spanning the gap.

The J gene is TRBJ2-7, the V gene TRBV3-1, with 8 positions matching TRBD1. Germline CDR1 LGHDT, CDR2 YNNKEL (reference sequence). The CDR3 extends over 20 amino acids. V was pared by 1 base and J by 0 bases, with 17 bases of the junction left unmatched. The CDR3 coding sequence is TGTGCCAGCAGCCAAGGATTCCGGGACAGGATCGAATCTTACTCCTACGAGCAGTACTTC. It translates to CASSQGFRDRIESYSYEQYF.

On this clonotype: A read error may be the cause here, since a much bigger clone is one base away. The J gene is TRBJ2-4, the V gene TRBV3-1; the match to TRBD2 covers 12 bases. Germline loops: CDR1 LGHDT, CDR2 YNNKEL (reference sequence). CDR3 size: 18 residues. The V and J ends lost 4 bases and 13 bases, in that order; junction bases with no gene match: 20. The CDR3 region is CASSPDPLAGGPYNEQYF. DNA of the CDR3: TGTGCCAGCAGCCCCGACCCCCTAGCGGGGGGGCCGTACAATGAGCAGTACTTC.

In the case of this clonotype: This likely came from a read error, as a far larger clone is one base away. CDR3 amino acids: CASSPFAGTASSYNEQYF. The CDR3 bases are TGTGCCAGCAGTCCCTTCGCTGGGACGGCTAGCTCCTACAATGAGCAGTACTTC. The rearrangement uses TRBV27 and TRBJ2-4; the D gene could be TRBD1 or TRBD2 (5 bases each). Germline V gives CDR1 MNHEY, CDR2 SMNVEV (reference sequence). CDR3 length: 18 amino acids. V lost 5 bases to trimming and J lost 13 bases, with 33 bases between them.

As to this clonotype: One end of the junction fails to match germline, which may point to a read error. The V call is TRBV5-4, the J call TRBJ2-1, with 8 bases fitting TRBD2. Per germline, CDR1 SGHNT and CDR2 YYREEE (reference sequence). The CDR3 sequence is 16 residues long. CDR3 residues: CASGFGGESSYNEQFF. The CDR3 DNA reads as TGTGCCAGCGGCTTCGGGGGGGAGAGCTCCTACAATGAGCAGTTCTTC.

CDR3 region: CASSFWDRPYEQYF. For the CDR3, the DNA is TGTGCCAGCAGCTTTTGGGACAGACCTTACGAGCAGTACTTC. The J gene is TRBJ2-7, the V gene TRBV11-2; 7 positions agree with TRBD1. The CDR3 is 14 amino acids. Trimming cost V 3 bases and J 4 bases; bases outside gene matches: 6. From germline, CDR1 is SGHAT and CDR2 FQNNGV.

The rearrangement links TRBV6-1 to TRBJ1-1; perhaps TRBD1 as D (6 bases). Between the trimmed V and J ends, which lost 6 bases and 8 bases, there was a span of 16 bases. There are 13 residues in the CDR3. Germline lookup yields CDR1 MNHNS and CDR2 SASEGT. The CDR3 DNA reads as TGTGCCAGCAGCCGTCGGGTAACAGGGGAAGCTTTCTTT. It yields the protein CASSRRVTGEAFF.

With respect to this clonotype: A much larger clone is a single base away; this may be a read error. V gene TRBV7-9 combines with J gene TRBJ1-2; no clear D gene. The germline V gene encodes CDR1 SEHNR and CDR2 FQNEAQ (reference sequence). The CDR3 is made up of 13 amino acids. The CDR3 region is CASRLAELYGYTF. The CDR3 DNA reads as TGTGCCAGCAGATTAGCCGAACTCTATGGCTACACCTTC.

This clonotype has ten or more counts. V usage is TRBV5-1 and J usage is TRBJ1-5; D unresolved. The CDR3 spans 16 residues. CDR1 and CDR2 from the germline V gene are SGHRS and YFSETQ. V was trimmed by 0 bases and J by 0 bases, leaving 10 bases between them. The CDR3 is CASSLGTGNSNQPQHF. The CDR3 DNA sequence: TGCGCCAGCAGCTTGGGGACGGGGAATAGCAATCAGCCCCAGCATTTT.

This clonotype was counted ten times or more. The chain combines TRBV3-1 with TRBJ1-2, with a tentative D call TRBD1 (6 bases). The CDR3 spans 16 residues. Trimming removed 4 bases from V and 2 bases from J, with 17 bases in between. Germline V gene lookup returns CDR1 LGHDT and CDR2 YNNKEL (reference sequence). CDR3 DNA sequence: TGTGCCAGCAGCCCCCTAGGGACAAAACGGAACTATGGCTACACCTTC. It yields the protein CASSPLGTKRNYGYTF.

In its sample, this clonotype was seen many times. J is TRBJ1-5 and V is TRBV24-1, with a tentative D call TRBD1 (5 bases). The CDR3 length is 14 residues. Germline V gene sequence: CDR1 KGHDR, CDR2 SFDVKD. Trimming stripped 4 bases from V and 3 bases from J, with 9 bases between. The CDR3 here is CATSDPGSNQPQHF. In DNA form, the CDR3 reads TGTGCCACCAGTGACCCAGGGTCCAATCAGCCCCAGCATTTT.

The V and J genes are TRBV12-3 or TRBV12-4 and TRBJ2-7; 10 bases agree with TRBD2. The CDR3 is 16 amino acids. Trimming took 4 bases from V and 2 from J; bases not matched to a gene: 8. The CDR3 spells CASSSSRLAGTYEQYF. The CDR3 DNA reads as TGTGCCAGCAGTTCCTCCCGACTAGCGGGTACCTACGAGCAGTACTTC.

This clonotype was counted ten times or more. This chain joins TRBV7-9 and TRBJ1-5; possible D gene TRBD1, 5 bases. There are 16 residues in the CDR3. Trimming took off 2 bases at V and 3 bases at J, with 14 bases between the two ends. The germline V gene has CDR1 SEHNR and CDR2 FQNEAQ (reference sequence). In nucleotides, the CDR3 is TGTGCCAGCAGCTTATCCGGGCAGGGCCCCAATCAGCCCCAGCATTTT. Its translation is CASSLSGQGPNQPQHF.

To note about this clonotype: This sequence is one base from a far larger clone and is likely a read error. CDR3 sequence reads: CVSSLNLDGNYEQYF. In DNA form, the CDR3 reads TGTGTCAGCAGCTTAAATCTGGACGGAAACTACGAGCAGTACTTC. V gene TRBV7-9 combines with J gene TRBJ2-7; no clear D gene. The CDR3 contains 15 residues. Germline values: CDR1 SEHNR, CDR2 FQNEAQ (reference sequence).

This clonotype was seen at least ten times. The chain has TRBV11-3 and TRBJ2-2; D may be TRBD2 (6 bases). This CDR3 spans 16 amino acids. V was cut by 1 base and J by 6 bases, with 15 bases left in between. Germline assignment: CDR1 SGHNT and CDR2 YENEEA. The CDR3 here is CASSLAEGSAPGELFF. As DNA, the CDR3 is TGTGCCAGCAGCTTAGCGGAGGGGAGCGCCCCCGGGGAGCTGTTTTTT.

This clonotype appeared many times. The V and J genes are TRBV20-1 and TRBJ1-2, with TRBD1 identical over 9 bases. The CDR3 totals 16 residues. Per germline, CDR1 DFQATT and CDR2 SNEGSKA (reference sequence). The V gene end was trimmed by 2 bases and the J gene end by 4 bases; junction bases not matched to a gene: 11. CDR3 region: CSARPLTGGDLYGYTF. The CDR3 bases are TGCAGTGCTAGACCCTTGACAGGGGGAGATCTCTATGGCTACACCTTC.

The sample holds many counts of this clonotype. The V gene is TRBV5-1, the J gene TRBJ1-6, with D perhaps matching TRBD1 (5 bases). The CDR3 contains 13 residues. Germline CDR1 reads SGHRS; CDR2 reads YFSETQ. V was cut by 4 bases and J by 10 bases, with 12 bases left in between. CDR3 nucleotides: TGCGCCAGCAGCCCGGCGGAGGGGTCACCCCTCCACTTT. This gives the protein CASSPAEGSPLHF.

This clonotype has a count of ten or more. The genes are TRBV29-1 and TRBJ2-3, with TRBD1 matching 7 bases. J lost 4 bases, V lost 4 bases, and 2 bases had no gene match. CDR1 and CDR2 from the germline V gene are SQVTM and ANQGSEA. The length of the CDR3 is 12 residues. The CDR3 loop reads CSVAQGADTQYF. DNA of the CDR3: TGCAGCGTTGCCCAGGGGGCAGATACGCAGTATTTT.

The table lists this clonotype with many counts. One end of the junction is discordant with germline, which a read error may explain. CDR3: CASSLGGTVPYNEQFF. CDR3 sequence (DNA): TGTGCTAGCAGCCTAGGGGGGACGGTCCCCTACAATGAGCAGTTCTTC. The chain has TRBV7-7 and TRBJ2-1; tentatively, D is TRBD1 or TRBD2 (6 bases each). This CDR3 region has 16 residues. Germline CDR1 is SSHAT and CDR2 is FNYEAQ (reference sequence).

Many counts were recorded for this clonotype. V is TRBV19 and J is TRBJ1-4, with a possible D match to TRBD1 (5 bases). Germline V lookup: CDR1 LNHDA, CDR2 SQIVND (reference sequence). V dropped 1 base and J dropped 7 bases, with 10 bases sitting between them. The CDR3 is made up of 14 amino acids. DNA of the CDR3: TGTGCCAGTAGTATAGCCGGGACGGCTGAAAAACTGTTTTTT. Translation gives CASSIAGTAEKLFF.

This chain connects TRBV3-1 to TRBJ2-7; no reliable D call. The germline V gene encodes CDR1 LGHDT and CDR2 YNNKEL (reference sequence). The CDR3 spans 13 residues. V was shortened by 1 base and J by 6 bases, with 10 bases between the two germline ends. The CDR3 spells CASSQGGLPEQYF. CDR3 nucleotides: TGTGCCAGCAGCCAAGGTGGGCTCCCCGAGCAGTACTTC.

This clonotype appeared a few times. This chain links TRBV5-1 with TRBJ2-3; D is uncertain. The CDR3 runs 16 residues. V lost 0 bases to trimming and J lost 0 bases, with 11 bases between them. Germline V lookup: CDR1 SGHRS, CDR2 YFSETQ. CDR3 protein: CASSLGFPYSTDTQYF. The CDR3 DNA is TGCGCCAGCAGCTTGGGGTTCCCCTATAGCACAGATACGCAGTATTTT.

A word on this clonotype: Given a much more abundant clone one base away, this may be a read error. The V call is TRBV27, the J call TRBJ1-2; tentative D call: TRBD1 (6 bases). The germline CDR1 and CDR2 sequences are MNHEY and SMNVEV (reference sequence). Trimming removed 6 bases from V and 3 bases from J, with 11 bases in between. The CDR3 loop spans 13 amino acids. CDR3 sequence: CASSADRDYGYTF. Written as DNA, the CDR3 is TGTGCCAGCAGCGCGGACAGAGACTATGGCTACACCTTC.

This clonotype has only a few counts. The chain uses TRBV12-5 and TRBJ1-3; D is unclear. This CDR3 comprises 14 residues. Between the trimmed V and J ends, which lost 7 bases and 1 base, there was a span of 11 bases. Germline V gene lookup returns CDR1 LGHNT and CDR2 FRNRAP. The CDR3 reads CASAAGWSGNTIYF. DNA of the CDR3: TGTGCTAGTGCCGCCGGCTGGTCTGGAAACACCATATATTTT.

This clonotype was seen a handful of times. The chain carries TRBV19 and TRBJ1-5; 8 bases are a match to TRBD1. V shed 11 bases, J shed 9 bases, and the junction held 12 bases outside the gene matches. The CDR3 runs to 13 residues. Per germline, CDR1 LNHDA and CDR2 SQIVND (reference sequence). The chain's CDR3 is CAQVRQGQRPQHF. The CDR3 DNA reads TGTGCCCAAGTCCGACAGGGGCAGCGGCCCCAGCATTTT. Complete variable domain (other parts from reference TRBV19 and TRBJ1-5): DGGITQSPKYLFRKEGQNVTLSCEQNLNHDAMYWYRQDPGQGLRLIYYSQIVNDFQKGDIAEGYSVSREKKESFPLTVTSAQKNPTAFYLCAQVRQGQRPQHFGDGTRLSIL.